This TCR beta chain derives from a study of naive and memory T cell subsets. V lost 5 bases and J lost 3; bases outside the gene matches: 2. The length of the CDR3 is 13 residues. Germline CDR1 is MDHEN and CDR2 is SYDVKM. This clonotype was seen more than once but under ten times. Two oligonucleotides, mixed equimolar, formed the beta constant-region primer covering TRBC1 and TRBC2. Nested alpha and beta constant-region primers with the SP2 primer drove four PCR rounds on ligated cDNA. One entry per CDR3 protein, called by TCRdb with MiXCR from the UMI-ligation and nested PCR reads. The sample comprises around 110,000 distinct CDR3 sequences, 36% of which are singletons, and around 0.92% rests with the top ten.

The source material was central memory CD4+ T cells from blood. The TCR comes from a human donor in good health. The chain is built from TRBV28 and TRBJ1-2; TRBD1 aligns across 8 bases. CDR3 region: CASSGQGYYGYTF. The CDR3 nucleotides read TGTGCCAGCAGTGGACAGGGTTACTATGGCTACACCTTC.